The sequence of this T cell receptor (beta chain) was determined in a study of blood T cell repertoires in COVID-19. TCRdb keeps only in-frame clones here, not all; method: immunoSEQ multiplex PCR. Of 250,000 to 350,000 clones in the sample, around 90% were seen once. The TCR comes from a woman aged 18-29 years who had recovered from COVID-19. What was sequenced was PBMCs or T cells enriched from blood (not recorded which).

This chain's CDR3 is CASSYRWTATYGYTF. The CDR3 nucleotides are TGTGCCAGCAGTTACCGGTGGACAGCAACCTATGGCTACACCTTC. The chain is built from TRBV6-5 and TRBJ1-2, with a weak D call TRBD1 (6 bases). Trimming pared 2 bases from V and 4 bases from J, leaving 14 bases between. The length of the CDR3 is 15 residues. Germline CDR1 reads MNHEY; CDR2 reads SVGAGI.